This T cell receptor (beta chain) comes out of a study of blood T cells in healthy people across ages. Together with a sample-barcoded 5' primer, a J-beta primer mix was included in a second PCR lasting about 7 to 12 cycles. Via MiXCR, TCRdb re-called the 5' RACE reads, giving one row per CDR3 protein. The sample carries more than 700,000 distinct CDR3 sequences, 46% recorded once. Study-level points and caveats: What prevented conclusive comparison of naive and antigen-experienced cells was that PBMCs were unsorted. The CMV status of each donor remained undetermined, and this could have confounded shifts in expanded clonotypes.

Healthy Russian Caucasian donors spanned ages roughly 6 to 100 years. The authors extracted at least 5 micrograms of total RNA per sample. This clonotype was observed a few times. Its antigen is undetermined. The receptor comes from a man older than 75 in good health. The material sequenced was blood.

CDR3 nucleotide sequence: TGTGCCAGCAAGGGGGATGGTGGCACTGAAGCTTTCTTT. It yields the protein CASKGDGGTEAFF. This chain links TRBV6-1 with TRBJ1-1; tentatively, D is TRBD1 (6 bases). Per the germline V gene, CDR1 is MNHNS and CDR2 is SASEGT. This CDR3 region has 13 residues. The ends were cut back, 7 bases at V and 4 bases at J, with 13 bases in the middle.